This TCR beta chain was sequenced in a study of blood T cells in healthy people across ages. A second PCR of roughly 7 to 11 cycles used a sample-barcoded 5' primer and a J-beta primer mix. Using its own MiXCR run on the 5' RACE reads, TCRdb lists one record per CDR3 protein. The sample lists hundreds of thousands of distinct CDR3 sequences; 40% to 65% were seen once. Germline CDR1 is SGDLS and CDR2 is YYNGEE. The CDR3 covers 15 residues. The receptor's source is a woman of 80 years or more in good health. The rearrangement joins TRBV9 to TRBJ1-5; D is perhaps TRBD2 (5 bases). The tail of the sequence fits TRBJ2-3 better, so the J call may be wrong. Material for sequencing was blood. The CDR3 DNA reads TGTGCCAGCAGCGTAGGAGGTTCGGGAAATCAGCCCCAGTATTTT. Its protein is CASSVGGSGNQPQYF.